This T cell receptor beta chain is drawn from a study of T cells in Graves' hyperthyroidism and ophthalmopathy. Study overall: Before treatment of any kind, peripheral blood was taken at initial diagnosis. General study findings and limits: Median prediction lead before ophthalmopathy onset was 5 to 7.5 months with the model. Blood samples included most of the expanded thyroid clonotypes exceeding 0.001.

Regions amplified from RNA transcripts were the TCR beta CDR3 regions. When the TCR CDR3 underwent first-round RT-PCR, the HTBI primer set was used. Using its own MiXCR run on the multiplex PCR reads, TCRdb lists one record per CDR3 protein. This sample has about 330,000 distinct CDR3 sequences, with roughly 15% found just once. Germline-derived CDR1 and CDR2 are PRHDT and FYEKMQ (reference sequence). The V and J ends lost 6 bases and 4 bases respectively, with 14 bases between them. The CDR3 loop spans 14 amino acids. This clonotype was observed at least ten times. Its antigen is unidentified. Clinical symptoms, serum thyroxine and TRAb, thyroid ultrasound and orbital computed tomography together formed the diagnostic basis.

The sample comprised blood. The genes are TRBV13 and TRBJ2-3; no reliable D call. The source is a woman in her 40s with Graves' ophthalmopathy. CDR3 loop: CASRYDRSPDTQYF. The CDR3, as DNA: TGTGCCAGCAGATACGACCGGAGCCCAGATACGCAGTATTTT.